This is a list of T cell receptor beta chains from one sample in a study of vaccination and CD4 T cells after COVID-19. Their antigen targets remain unknown. Each CDR3 protein gets one entry after TCRdb re-called the PCR reads with MiXCR. The profile covers about 10,000 distinct CDR3 sequences, with 60% to 70% appearing a single time and roughly a quarter taken by the ten largest. The specimen was CD4+ T cells from blood, cultured in vitro. The source of these receptors is a human donor who had recovered from COVID-19. CDR3s include the opening cysteine and the closing phenylalanine or tryptophan. Each record gives: D gene, clone size, J gene, V gene, CDR3 protein. The D gene is left open where the match is weak. Where a row states a size, it is once, few, many or the class of an expanded clone; other rows omit it.

D: TRBD2
size: .
J: TRBJ2-1
V: TRBV14
CDR3: CASSQAGGTYNEQFF

D: .
size: .
J: TRBJ2-7
V: TRBV30
CDR3: CAWSVQGYEQYF

D: .
size: .
J: TRBJ1-2
V: TRBV20-1
CDR3: CSASKENYGYTF

D: TRBD1
size: once
J: TRBJ2-5
V: TRBV19
CDR3: CASSIGWGQSKQETQYF

D: .
size: .
J: TRBJ2-5
V: TRBV20-1
CDR3: CSASQTVQETQYF

D: TRBD2
size: few
J: TRBJ2-1
V: TRBV20-1
CDR3: CSARVGSGGSSSYNEQFF

D: .
size: .
J: TRBJ1-2
V: TRBV20-1
CDR3: CSARSPGQGRIAF

D: TRBD1
size: few
J: TRBJ1-2
V: TRBV15
CDR3: CATSRDAGGAGGYTF

D: TRBD1
size: .
J: TRBJ1-1
V: TRBV20-1
CDR3: CSARTGGLDTEAFF

D: .
size: .
J: TRBJ1-5
V: TRBV27
CDR3: CASSFGERDQPQHF

D: .
size: .
J: TRBJ1-1
V: TRBV20-1
CDR3: CSATEPFTEAFF

D: .
size: few
J: TRBJ1-5
V: TRBV4-1
CDR3: CASSQERDQPQHF

D: .
size: .
J: TRBJ2-7
V: TRBV6-1
CDR3: CASRGNYEQYF

D: TRBD2
size: .
J: TRBJ2-7
V: TRBV11-3
CDR3: CASSYSIAGAYEQYF

D: .
size: once
J: TRBJ2-3
V: TRBV27
CDR3: CASSLAPSVTDTQYF

D: .
size: .
J: TRBJ1-2
V: TRBV18
CDR3: CASSPQPAGQGYTF